Described below is a single T cell receptor beta chain sequence and its context. V was shortened by 1 base and J by 7 bases, with 13 bases between the two germline ends. The CDR3 consists of 14 residues. CDR1 and CDR2 from the germline V gene are MGHRA and YSYEKL. This record comes from a study of Ad26.COV2.S vaccination and SARS-CoV-2 variants. Study as a whole: Into the muscle, Ad26.COV2.S was dosed once or twice, 56 days apart.

Treatment given: some 19 received Ad26.COV2.S at low or high dose, single or two shots; 5 received placebo; per-sample allocation not given. The investigators took samples on day 63 after the first vaccine or placebo injection. Only in-frame clones appear in the TCRdb table, and some are missing; sequencing was by immunoSEQ multiplex PCR. The sample records approximately 480,000 clones, approximately 90% being singletons. Sequencing used peripheral blood, obtained in a trial of Ad26.COV2.S vaccine versus placebo. The source of this sequence is a person aged 18-60 years who received the Ad26.COV2.S COVID-19 vaccine or a placebo. The V gene is TRBV4-1, the J gene TRBJ2-5; D unclear. The CDR3 sequence is CASSQVEGLGTQYF. The CDR3 DNA reads as TGCGCCAGCAGCCAAGTAGAAGGGCTCGGGACCCAGTACTTC.